This TCR beta chain was sequenced for a study of cytomegalovirus exposure and HLA in healthy donors. On this clone itself: Its cognate antigen is unknown.

Regarding the study as a whole: In a later analysis, common viral pathogens appeared linked to several of the most significant clusters. Most of the TCR beta V segments (in an earlier analysis) were productive either about 87% or about 30% of the time.

Per germline, CDR1 MGHDK and CDR2 SYGVNS. The CDR3 contains 14 residues. The V end was cut by 4 bases, the J end by 3 bases, with 10 bases between. PCR employed 60 Vbeta and 13 Jbeta primers. TCRdb's table, derived via immunoSEQ multiplex PCR, lists solely in-frame clones and lacks some. The listing contains approximately 70,000 clones. Sequencing was performed on PBMCs. The TCR comes from a female donor in good health and CMV-seropositive. The rearrangement joins TRBV25-1 to TRBJ1-5; D is perhaps TRBD1 (5 bases). CDR3 in DNA: TGTGCCAGCAGTGGGGGACTGTCCAATCAGCCCCAGCATTTT. It codes for CASSGGLSNQPQHF.